A single sample is the source of the 30 T cell receptor beta chains below, sequenced in a study of Ad26.COV2.S vaccination and SARS-CoV-2 variants. The repertoire was sequenced with immunoSEQ multiplex PCR; TCRdb's copy has only in-frame clones and lacks some. The top ten clones hold over 4.5% of a sample with 180,000 or so clones, roughly 89% of them seen once. This material consisted of peripheral blood, taken after recovery from COVID-19. The receptor set was obtained from a human donor who had recovered from COVID-19.

The chain combines TRBV10-3 with TRBJ1-5, with D possibly being TRBD1 (5 bases). This CDR3 is built from 15 residues. In germline, CDR1 is ENHRY, CDR2 SYGVKD. The V end lost 10 bases, the J end lost 3 bases, and 19 bases lay between the germline ends. The CDR3 bases are TGTGCCACTCGTACCGGGACGGAAACCAATCAGCCCCAGCATTTT. It translates to CATRTGTETNQPQHF.

This clone was counted once. This rearrangement joins TRBV6-1 to TRBJ1-1; D perhaps matches TRBD1 (5 bases). This CDR3 is 17 amino acids long. Germline CDR1 reads MNHNS; CDR2 reads SASEGT. V lost 2 bases and J lost 7, with 23 bases in between. CDR3 protein: CASSERAGPLPRFEAFF. The DNA of the CDR3 is TGTGCCAGCAGTGAAAGGGCAGGGCCCCTTCCCCGCTTTGAAGCTTTCTTT.

This clone was seen only a few times. The V call is TRBV5-1, the J call TRBJ2-7, with D perhaps assigned TRBD1 or TRBD2 (5 bases each). CDR1 is SGHRS and CDR2 is YFSETQ in the germline V gene. The CDR3 is 14 amino acids. Deletions cut 0 bases from V and 2 bases from J, with 9 bases between. The CDR3 here is CASSLVGVPYEQYF. Written as DNA, the CDR3 is TGCGCCAGCAGCTTGGTGGGGGTCCCCTACGAGCAGTACTTC.

The CDR3 bases are TGTGCCAGCAGTGATGTGGGAGGGGTTTCACCCCTCCACTTT. Amino acids: CASSDVGGVSPLHF. V and J are TRBV2 and TRBJ1-6, with D perhaps TRBD1 (5 bases). Between the trimmed V and J ends, which lost 3 bases and 9 bases, there was a span of 12 bases. This CDR3 has 14 amino acids. The germline gives CDR1 SNHLY, CDR2 FYNNEI.

The chain combines TRBV6-5 with TRBJ2-7, with TRBD2 as a possible D gene (5 bases). Trimming removed 5 bases at V and 0 bases at J, with 11 bases between. The CDR3 is 14 amino acids. Germline loops: CDR1 MNHEY, CDR2 SVGAGI. CDR3 in amino acids: CASSLGIFSYEQYF. The CDR3 region has the DNA TGTGCCAGCAGTCTCGGGATTTTCTCCTACGAGCAGTACTTC.

The J gene is TRBJ1-6, the V gene TRBV7-9; D not resolved. Looked up from germline, CDR1 is SEHNR and CDR2 is FQNEAQ (reference sequence). Deletions cut 7 bases from V and 5 bases from J, with 15 bases between. The CDR3 has 15 amino acids. The CDR3 DNA is TGTGCCAGCACTTCAAGCAACAGCGATAATTCACCCCTCCACTTT. Translation gives CASTSSNSDNSPLHF.

The chain combines TRBV9 with TRBJ2-3; 9 positions match TRBD2. CDR3 length equals 16 residues. V dropped 3 bases and J dropped 7; count of bases not matched to a gene: 12. The germline CDR1 and CDR2 sequences are SGDLS and YYNGEE. CDR3 DNA: TGTGCCAGCAGCGACCCCCCGGCGGGGGGGCCTTATACGCAGTATTTT. It codes for CASSDPPAGGPYTQYF.

J is TRBJ2-7 and V is TRBV7-9; TRBD1 matches at 9 bases. The CDR3 length is 15 residues. V lost 2 bases and J lost 2; bases outside the gene matches: 4. Germline V gene sequence: CDR1 SEHNR, CDR2 FQNEAQ (reference sequence). The CDR3 bases are TGTGCCAGCAGCTTACATACAGGGGGCGCCTACGAGCAGTACTTC. Encoded protein: CASSLHTGGAYEQYF.

This chain uses TRBV7-9 with TRBJ2-5; TRBD1 matches at 9 bases. In germline, CDR1 is SEHNR, CDR2 FQNEAQ (reference sequence). CDR3 length: 14 amino acids. J gave up 4 bases and V 5 bases, and 5 bases lay outside the gene matches. CDR3 in amino acids: CASSMDRGAETQYF. CDR3 nucleotides: TGTGCCAGCAGCATGGACAGGGGAGCAGAGACCCAGTACTTC.

The V call is TRBV3-1 (or the pseudogene TRBV3-2), the J call TRBJ2-1, with D possibly matching TRBD2 (5 bases). The CDR3 has 16 residues. With 5 bases removed from V and 0 bases from J, the gap between germline ends came to 14 bases. The germline gives CDR1 LGHDT, CDR2 YNNKEL (reference sequence). The CDR3 spells CASSWGSGSSYNEQFF. In DNA form, the CDR3 reads TGTGCCAGCAGCTGGGGAAGCGGCAGCTCCTACAATGAGCAGTTCTTC.

This clone appeared once. J is TRBJ1-1 and V is TRBV28, with 11 bases aligning to TRBD1. The trim removed 7 bases at V and 3 bases at J, leaving 4 bases unmatched. Germline V lookup: CDR1 MDHEN, CDR2 SYDVKM. The CDR3 extends over 14 amino acids. The DNA of the CDR3 is TGTGCCAGCAAATCGGGACAGGGGGACACTGAAGCTTTCTTT. As protein: CASKSGQGDTEAFF.

V gene TRBV18 combines with J gene TRBJ2-7, with D possibly matching TRBD1 (6 bases). V lost 2 bases and J 3 bases, leaving 17 bases between the germline ends. CDR3 length: 16 amino acids. Germline-derived CDR1 and CDR2 are KGHSH and LQKENI. Here the CDR3 DNA reads TGTGCCAGCTCACCAATAAAAGGGACAACGTTCTACGAGCAGTACTTC. Translated, it gives CASSPIKGTTFYEQYF.

The chain links TRBV19 to TRBJ1-1, with 7 bases aligning to TRBD1. Germline V gene lookup returns CDR1 LNHDA and CDR2 SQIVND (reference sequence). The length of the CDR3 is 15 residues. The V and J ends lost 7 bases and 1 base, in that order; junction bases with no gene match: 9. The CDR3 protein is CASTKQGSGNTEAFF. In DNA, the CDR3 is TGTGCCAGTACAAAACAGGGGTCGGGGAACACTGAAGCTTTCTTT.

This sequence joins TRBV7-9 and TRBJ2-7; maybe TRBD1 (6 bases). The CDR3 sequence is 16 residues long. With 5 bases removed from V and 1 base from J, the gap between germline ends came to 18 bases. CDR1 SEHNR and CDR2 FQNEAQ come from the germline V gene (reference sequence). The CDR3 DNA sequence: TGTGCCAGCAGCCCCACCCGGGACACCCATTCCTACGAGCAGTACTTC. Protein: CASSPTRDTHSYEQYF. Full variable domain (remainder filled in from reference TRBV7-9 and TRBJ2-7): DTGVSQNPRHKITKRGQNVTFRCDPISEHNRLYWYRQTLGQGPEFLTYFQNEAQLEKSRLLSDRFSAERPKGSFSTLEIQRTEQGDSAMYLCASSPTRDTHSYEQYFGPGTRLTVT.

The gene calls are TRBV28 and TRBJ2-1, with TRBD1 matching over 8 bases. CDR1 and CDR2 from the germline V gene are MDHEN and SYDVKM. This CDR3 is built from 14 residues. The J segment lost 1 base and the V segment lost 11 bases, leaving 7 bases of the junction unmatched. Here the CDR3 DNA reads TGTGCCGGATCGGACAGGGTTTCCTACAATGAGCAGTTCTTC. Translating gives CAGSDRVSYNEQFF.

The chain is built from TRBV19 and TRBJ2-1; D uncertain. This CDR3 is 12 amino acids long. The germline gives CDR1 LNHDA, CDR2 SQIVND (reference sequence). V lost 2 bases and J 3 bases, leaving 2 bases between the germline ends. CDR3 sequence: CASSIYYNEQFF. The CDR3 DNA sequence: TGTGCCAGTAGTATATACTACAATGAGCAGTTCTTC.

J is TRBJ1-4 and V is TRBV4-1; no reliable D call. Trimming stripped 3 bases from V and 7 bases from J, with 6 bases between. There are 12 residues in the CDR3. The germline CDR1 and CDR2 sequences are MGHRA and YSYEKL. In nucleotides, the CDR3 is TGCGCCAGCAGCCACGCCCGTGAAAAACTGTTTTTT. Translating gives CASSHAREKLFF.

V is TRBV4-1 and J is TRBJ1-2; no clear D gene. The germline V gene has CDR1 MGHRA and CDR2 YSYEKL. The CDR3 spans 15 residues. The V end was cut by 1 base, the J end by 0 bases, with 9 bases between. The CDR3 protein is CASSQVTEANYGYTF. CDR3 sequence (DNA): TGCGCCAGCAGCCAAGTGACCGAAGCTAACTATGGCTACACCTTC.

The genes are TRBV3-1 (or the pseudogene TRBV3-2) and TRBJ1-5, with 7 bases fitting TRBD1. The CDR3 has 16 amino acids. Germline CDR1 reads LGHDT; CDR2 reads YNNKEL (reference sequence). J was trimmed by 2 bases and V by 4 bases; bases with no gene match: 8. CDR3 region: CASSPSDRRGNQPQHF. In DNA, the CDR3 is TGTGCCAGCAGCCCCTCGGACAGGCGAGGCAATCAGCCCCAGCATTTT.

The V and J genes are TRBV15 and TRBJ2-5; TRBD2 aligns across 8 bases. The CDR3 covers 16 residues. With 0 bases clipped from V and 4 bases from J, the junction kept 7 bases outside the gene matches. Germline CDR1 and CDR2: LNHNV and YYDKDF (reference sequence). CDR3 in amino acids: CATSREKRERRETQYF. CDR3 sequence (DNA): TGTGCCACCAGCAGAGAGAAGCGGGAGAGGAGAGAGACCCAGTACTTC.

The chain is built from TRBV4-1 and TRBJ2-6; D is uncertain. The V and J ends lost 0 bases and 4 bases respectively, with 7 bases between them. CDR1 MGHRA and CDR2 YSYEKL come from the germline V gene. The CDR3 runs 15 residues. The CDR3 sequence is CASSQEWRGANVLTF. In DNA form, the CDR3 reads TGCGCCAGCAGCCAAGAATGGCGGGGGGCCAACGTCCTGACTTTC.

The rearrangement links TRBV12-3 or TRBV12-4 to TRBJ1-6; the D is unclear. The CDR3 runs 13 residues. The germline V and J ends were trimmed by 4 bases and 11 bases, with 12 bases remaining between them. The CDR3 bases are TGTGCCAGCAGTTCGGAGCTCCTGGCACCCCTCCACTTT. Translation gives CASSSELLAPLHF.

A word on this clone: Additional DNA sequences in this sample encode the identical CDR3. The rearrangement uses TRBV7-8 and TRBJ1-6; D is unclear. Looked up from germline, CDR1 is SGHVS and CDR2 is FQNEAQ. Trimming removed 5 bases at V and 12 bases at J, with 11 bases between. The CDR3 length is 12 residues. For the CDR3, the DNA is TGTGCCAGCAGCCCTTCGAGCGTACCCCTCCACTTT. Translating gives CASSPSSVPLHF.

This clone was counted once. The chain uses TRBV6-6 and TRBJ2-7; 7 nucleotides match TRBD1. Germline values: CDR1 MNHNY, CDR2 SVGAGI (reference sequence). With 5 bases clipped from V and 1 base from J, the junction kept 11 bases outside the gene matches. This CDR3 has 16 residues. CDR3 loop: CASSPMPGQPSYEQYF. CDR3 DNA: TGTGCCAGCAGTCCAATGCCGGGACAGCCTTCCTACGAGCAGTACTTC.

This chain uses TRBV2 with TRBJ1-6, with a weak D call TRBD1 (5 bases). The CDR3 has 19 residues. V lost 8 bases and J 1 base, leaving 24 bases between the germline ends. Germline CDR1 SNHLY, CDR2 FYNNEI. CDR3 residues: CASLWTRGTSGSYNSPLHF. The CDR3 DNA sequence: TGTGCCAGCCTCTGGACGAGGGGTACCAGTGGATCCTATAATTCACCCCTCCACTTT. The whole variable domain, filled in from reference TRBV2 and TRBJ1-6, reads EPEVTQTPSHQVTQMGQEVILRCVPISNHLYFYWYRQILGQKVEFLVSFYNNEISEKSEIFDDQFSVERPDGSNFTLKIRSTKLEDSAMYFCASLWTRGTSGSYNSPLHFGNGTRLTVT.

The chain combines TRBV21-1 with TRBJ1-5; the tabulated D call, TRBD1, remains unverified against the DNA. TRBV21-1 constitutes a pseudogene. CDR3 length equals 15 residues. CDR3 amino acids: CASSKEGQGDQPQHF. In DNA, the CDR3 is TGTGCCAGCAGCAAAGAAGGACAGGGAGATCAGCCCCAGCATTTT.

This chain connects TRBV28 to TRBJ1-2; 10 bases line up with TRBD1. Germline V gives CDR1 MDHEN, CDR2 SYDVKM. The J segment lost 8 bases and the V segment lost 5 bases, leaving 8 bases of the junction unmatched. This CDR3 spans 14 amino acids. DNA for the CDR3: TGTGCCAGCAGTACTGGGACAGGGGAATGGGGCTACACCTTC. Its translation is CASSTGTGEWGYTF.

The rearrangement joins TRBV13 to TRBJ1-1, with TRBD1 matching 7 bases. The CDR3 totals 14 residues. Trimming took 3 bases from V and 4 from J; bases not matched to a gene: 5. Germline V gene lookup returns CDR1 PRHDT and CDR2 FYEKMQ (reference sequence). The CDR3 protein is CASSFDREGTEAFF. The CDR3 DNA is TGTGCCAGCAGCTTTGACAGGGAAGGCACTGAAGCTTTCTTT. The full variable domain, rest sourced from reference TRBV13 and TRBJ1-1, is AAGVIQSPRHLIKEKRETATLKCYPIPRHDTVYWYQQGPGQDPQFLISFYEKMQSDKGSIPDRFSAQQFSDYHSELNMSSLELGDSALYFCASSFDREGTEAFFGQGTRLTVV.

The chain recombines TRBV5-1 with TRBJ1-1; D gene ambiguous. Germline CDR1 reads SGHRS; CDR2 reads YFSETQ. Trimming cost V 0 bases and J 1 base, with 10 bases left between them. The CDR3 consists of 15 residues. The chain's CDR3 is CASSLVHRRNTEAFF. In DNA form, the CDR3 reads TGCGCCAGCAGCTTGGTGCACCGGAGGAACACTGAAGCTTTCTTT.

V usage is TRBV27 and J usage is TRBJ2-3; 10 bases agree with TRBD1. The J segment lost 6 bases and the V segment lost 4 bases, leaving 13 bases of the junction unmatched. This CDR3 comprises 17 residues. In germline, CDR1 is MNHEY, CDR2 SMNVEV (reference sequence). CDR3 region: CASSSGQGFPILDTQYF. CDR3 coding DNA: TGTGCCAGCAGTTCGGGACAGGGGTTTCCCATTTTGGATACGCAGTATTTT.